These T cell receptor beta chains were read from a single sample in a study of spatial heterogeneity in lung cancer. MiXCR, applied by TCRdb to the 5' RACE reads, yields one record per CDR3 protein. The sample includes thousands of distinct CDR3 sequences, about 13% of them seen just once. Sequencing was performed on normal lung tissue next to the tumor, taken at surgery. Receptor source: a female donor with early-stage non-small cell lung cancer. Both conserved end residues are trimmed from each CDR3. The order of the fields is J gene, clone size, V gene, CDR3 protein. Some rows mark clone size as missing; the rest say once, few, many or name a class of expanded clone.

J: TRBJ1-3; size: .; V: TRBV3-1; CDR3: ASAQTVSGNTIY
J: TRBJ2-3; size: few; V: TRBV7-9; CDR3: ASSRLAGDTDTQY
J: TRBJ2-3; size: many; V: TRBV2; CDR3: ASRPTGESSTDTQY
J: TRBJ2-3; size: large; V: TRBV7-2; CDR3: ASSLFRGDLSTDTQY
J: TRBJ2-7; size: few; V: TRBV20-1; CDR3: SARFQGYEQY
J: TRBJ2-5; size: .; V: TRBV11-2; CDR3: ASSQGETQY
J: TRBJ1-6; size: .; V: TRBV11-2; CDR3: ASSPPGREISPLH
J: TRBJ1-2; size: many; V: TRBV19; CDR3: ASRLGQGLYGYT
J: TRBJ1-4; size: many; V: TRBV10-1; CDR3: ASSDSREIQNEKLF
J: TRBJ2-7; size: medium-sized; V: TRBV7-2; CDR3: ASSTGLAEYYEQY
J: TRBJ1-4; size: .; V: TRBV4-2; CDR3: ASSQDRGGEKLF
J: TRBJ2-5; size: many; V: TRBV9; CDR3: ASSQGSGIPGQETQY
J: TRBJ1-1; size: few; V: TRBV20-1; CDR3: SASRQAANTEAF
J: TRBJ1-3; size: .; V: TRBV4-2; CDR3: ASSQEQGNTIY
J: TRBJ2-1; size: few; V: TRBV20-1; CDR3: SAAPRDRHNEQF
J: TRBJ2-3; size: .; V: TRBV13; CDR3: ASSSLGNTQY
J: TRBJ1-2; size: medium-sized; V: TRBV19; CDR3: ASSDGLYGYT
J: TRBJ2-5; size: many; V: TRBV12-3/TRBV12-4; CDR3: ASTTGGGNLETQY
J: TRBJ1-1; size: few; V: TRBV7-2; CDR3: ASSLGQGRAEAF
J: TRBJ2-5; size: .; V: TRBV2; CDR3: ASGRTGAAETQY
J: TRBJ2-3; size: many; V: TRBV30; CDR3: AWRDGQGNTDTQY
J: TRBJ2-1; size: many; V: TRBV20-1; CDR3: SASSGETGSYNEQF
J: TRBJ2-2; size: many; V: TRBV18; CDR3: ASSPLRVRDTGELF
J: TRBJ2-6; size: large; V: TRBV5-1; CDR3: ASSLDTLSSSGANVLT
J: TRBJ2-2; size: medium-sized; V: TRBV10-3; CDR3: AIRLAENTGELF
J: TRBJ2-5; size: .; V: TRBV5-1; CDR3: ASSPTGEKETQY
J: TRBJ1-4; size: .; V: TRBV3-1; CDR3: ASRPTGGAEKLF
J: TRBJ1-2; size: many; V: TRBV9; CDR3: ASRGTGGSGYT
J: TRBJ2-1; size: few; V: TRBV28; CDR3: ASSTGIRNEQF
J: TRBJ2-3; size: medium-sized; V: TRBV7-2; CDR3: ASSLERDTQY
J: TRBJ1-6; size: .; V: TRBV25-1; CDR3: ASSGSTPQTLH
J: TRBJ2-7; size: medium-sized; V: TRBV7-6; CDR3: ASSLGGRREQY
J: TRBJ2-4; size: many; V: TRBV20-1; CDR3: SARLLNLAGARRNIQY
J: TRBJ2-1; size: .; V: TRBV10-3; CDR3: AISGQAGNEQF
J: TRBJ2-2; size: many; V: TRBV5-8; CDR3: ASSLLGAPGELF
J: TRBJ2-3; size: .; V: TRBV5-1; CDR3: ASSPWGGTDTQY
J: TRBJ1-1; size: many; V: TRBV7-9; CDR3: ASSHQGGWGTEAF
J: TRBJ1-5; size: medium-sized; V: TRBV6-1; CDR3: ASSEDWQRDQPQH
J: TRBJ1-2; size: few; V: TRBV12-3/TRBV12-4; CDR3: ASSSGRPYGYT
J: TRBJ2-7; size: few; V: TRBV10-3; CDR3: AIRDPGRDHYEQY
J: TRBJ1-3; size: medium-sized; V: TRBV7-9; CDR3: ASSPSQSSTGSGNTIY
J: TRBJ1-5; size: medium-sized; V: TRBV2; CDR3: ASSEAGQLTVPQH